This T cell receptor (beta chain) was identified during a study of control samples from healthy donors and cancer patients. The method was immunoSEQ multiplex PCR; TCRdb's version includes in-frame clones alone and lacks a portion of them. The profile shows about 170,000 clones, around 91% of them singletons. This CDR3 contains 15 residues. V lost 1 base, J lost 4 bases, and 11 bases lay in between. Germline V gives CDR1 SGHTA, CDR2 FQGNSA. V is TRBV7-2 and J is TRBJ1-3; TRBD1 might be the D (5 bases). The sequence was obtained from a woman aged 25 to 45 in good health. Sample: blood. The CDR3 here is CASSLGSGAGNTIYF. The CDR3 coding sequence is TGTGCCAGCAGCTTAGGGTCCGGGGCCGGAAACACCATATATTTT.